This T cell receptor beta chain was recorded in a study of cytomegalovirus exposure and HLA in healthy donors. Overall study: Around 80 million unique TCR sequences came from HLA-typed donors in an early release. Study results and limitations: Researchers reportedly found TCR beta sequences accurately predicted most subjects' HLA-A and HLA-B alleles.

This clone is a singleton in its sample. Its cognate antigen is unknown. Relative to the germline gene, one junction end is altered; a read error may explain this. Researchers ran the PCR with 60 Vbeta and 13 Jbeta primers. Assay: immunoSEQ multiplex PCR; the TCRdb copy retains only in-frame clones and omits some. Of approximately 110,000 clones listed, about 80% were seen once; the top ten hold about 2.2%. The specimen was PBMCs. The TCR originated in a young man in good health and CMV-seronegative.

CDR3 nucleotide sequence: TGTGCCAGTAGTATAATGGGGCCTAATGAAAAACTATTTTTT. Its protein product is CASSIMGPNEKLFF. This chain links TRBV19 with TRBJ1-4, with D possibly matching TRBD1 (5 bases). The CDR3 loop spans 14 amino acids. The germline CDR1 and CDR2 sequences are LNHDA and SQIVND (reference sequence). Drawing the rest from reference TRBV19 and TRBJ1-4, the complete variable domain is DGGITQSPKYLFRKEGQNVTLSCEQNLNHDAMYWYRQDPGQGLRLIYYSQIVNDFQKGDIAEGYSVSREKKESFPLTVTSAQKNPTAFYLCASSIMGPNEKLFFGSGTQLSVL.